Shown below are 8 T cell receptor beta chains from a single sample sequenced in a study of blood T cell repertoires in COVID-19. Data came from immunoSEQ multiplex PCR; TCRdb stores just in-frame clones and leaves some out. There are 200,000 or so clones in the sample; around 77% occur only once, and around 15% lies in the top ten. The sample comprised peripheral blood. The receptors were gathered from a man aged 55 to 70 with active or convalescent COVID-19.

The CDR3 region is CAWNLGAGGGTDTQYF. The CDR3 DNA is TGTGCCTGGAACCTGGGAGCGGGAGGCGGCACAGATACGCAGTATTTT. The V and J genes are TRBV30 and TRBJ2-3, with 9 bases matching TRBD2. The germline V gene encodes CDR1 GTSNPN and CDR2 SVGIG (reference sequence). V gave up 4 bases and J gave up 1 base; unmatched junction bases: 9. The CDR3 extends over 16 amino acids.

The genes are TRBV25-1 and TRBJ1-2; TRBD1 is a possible D gene (5 bases). CDR3 size: 15 residues. Per germline, CDR1 MGHDK and CDR2 SYGVNS. V dropped 1 base and J dropped 7 bases, with 16 bases sitting between them. The CDR3 DNA reads TGTGCCAGCAGTGAATCCCAGGGAGGAATCGGTGGCTACACCTTC. This encodes CASSESQGGIGGYTF.

Comments on this clone: In the same sample, other DNA sequences code for this CDR3. This chain joins TRBV7-9 and TRBJ1-5; unclear D gene. The V end lost 1 base, the J end lost 7 bases, and 8 bases lay between the germline ends. The germline V gene has CDR1 SEHNR and CDR2 FQNEAQ (reference sequence). The CDR3 is 13 residues long. CDR3 residues: CASSLGGGQPQHF. CDR3 bases: TGTGCCAGCAGCTTAGGAGGAGGGCAGCCCCAGCATTTT.

This rearrangement joins TRBV30 to TRBJ2-5, with 8 nucleotides matching TRBD2. The V segment lost 2 bases and the J segment 5 bases; nucleotides outside the gene matches: 7. The CDR3 totals 14 residues. Germline CDR1 and CDR2: GTSNPN and SVGIG (reference sequence). The CDR3 sequence: CAWSRGSGGETQYF. In DNA, the CDR3 is TGTGCCTGGAGTAGGGGGTCGGGAGGGGAGACCCAGTACTTC.

The chain couples TRBV19 to TRBJ2-1; maybe TRBD1 (7 bases). The CDR3 contains 14 residues. Trimming took off 5 bases at V and 5 bases at J, with 13 bases between the two ends. Germline assignment: CDR1 LNHDA and CDR2 SQIVND (reference sequence). This CDR3 reads CASSRGGTDNEQFF. CDR3 DNA sequence: TGTGCCAGTAGTCGGGGCGGGACAGACAATGAGCAGTTCTTC.

The chain combines TRBV29-1 with TRBJ1-1; D is possibly TRBD1 (6 bases). The germline V gene has CDR1 SQVTM and CDR2 ANQGSEA. Between the trimmed V and J ends, which lost 7 bases and 6 bases, there was a span of 18 bases. The CDR3 has 13 residues. The CDR3 is CSARGGRSSEAFF. Here the CDR3 DNA reads TGCAGCGCCCGGGGGGGGCGATCGTCTGAAGCTTTCTTT. Looking up the rest from reference TRBV29-1 and TRBJ1-1 gives the full variable domain: SAVISQKPSRDICQRGTSLTIQCQVDSQVTMMFWYRQQPGQSLTLIATANQGSEATYESGFVIDKFPISRPNLTFSTLTVSNMSPEDSSIYLCSARGGRSSEAFFGQGTRLTVV.

The J gene is TRBJ2-7, the V gene TRBV9; 8 nucleotides align to TRBD1. There are 14 residues in the CDR3. Germline trimming cut 2 bases from V and 4 bases from J; bases unmatched to any gene: 5. Germline CDR1 and CDR2: SGDLS and YYNGEE. The CDR3 sequence is CASSVQGAGYEQYF. CDR3 DNA: TGTGCCAGCAGCGTCCAGGGGGCTGGGTACGAGCAGTACTTC.

This clone was counted a single time. The V gene is TRBV28, the J gene TRBJ2-7; 8 bases are shared with TRBD1. V shed 1 base and J 5 bases; nucleotides not matched to a gene: 7. Germline V gene sequence: CDR1 MDHEN, CDR2 SYDVKM. This CDR3 is built from 15 residues. CDR3 in amino acids: CASSLSDRVRNEQYF. CDR3 coding DNA: TGTGCCAGCAGTTTATCGGACAGGGTGCGGAACGAGCAGTACTTC.